The source of this T cell receptor beta chain is a study of breast tumors, draining lymph nodes, adjacent tissues. This CDR3 contains 14 residues. The germline CDR1 and CDR2 sequences are DFQATT and SNEGSKA (reference sequence). The V and J ends lost 3 bases and 8 bases respectively, with 16 bases between them. In TCRdb, the multiplex PCR reads were re-called with MiXCR into one record per CDR3 protein. The data contain around 130,000 distinct CDR3 sequences, around a third of them singletons. This clonotype was counted at least ten times. Breast cancer patients provided tissue from their axillary draining lymph nodes.

The chain has TRBV20-1 and TRBJ1-4; D ambiguous. Sequences were obtained from axillary lymph node tissue. The clonotype was recovered from a female donor with breast cancer. Some clones in this sample may be carry-over from other donors' samples. CDR3 loop: CSASVQTPHEKLFF. CDR3 coding DNA: TGCAGTGCTAGTGTTCAAACGCCTCACGAAAAACTGTTTTTT.